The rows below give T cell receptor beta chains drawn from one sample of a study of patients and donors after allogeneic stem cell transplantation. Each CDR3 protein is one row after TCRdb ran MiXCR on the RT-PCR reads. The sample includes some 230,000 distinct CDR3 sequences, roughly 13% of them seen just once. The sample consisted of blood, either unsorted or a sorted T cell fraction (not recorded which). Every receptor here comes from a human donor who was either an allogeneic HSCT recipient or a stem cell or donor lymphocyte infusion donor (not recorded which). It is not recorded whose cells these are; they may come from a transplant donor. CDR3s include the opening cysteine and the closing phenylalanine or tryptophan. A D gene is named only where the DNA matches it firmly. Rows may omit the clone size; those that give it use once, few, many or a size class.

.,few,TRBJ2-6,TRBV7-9,TGTGCCAGCACCTCTGGGGCCAACGTCCTGACTTTC,CASTSGANVLTF
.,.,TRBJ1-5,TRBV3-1,TGTGCCAGCAGCCAGGAGCCTACTTATAGCAATCAGCCCCAGCATTTT,CASSQEPTYSNQPQHF
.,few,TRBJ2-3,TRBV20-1,TGCAGTGCTAGAGATTGGTCCCGGGGTATAGGAGATACGCAGTATTTT,CSARDWSRGIGDTQYF
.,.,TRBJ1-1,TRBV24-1,TGTGCCACCAGTCCAAATGGGGGGAACACTGAAGCTTTCTTT,CATSPNGGNTEAFF
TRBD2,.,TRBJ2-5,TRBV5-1,TGCGCCAGCAGCTACGAGCGGGGCCCGGGGGAGACCCAGTACTTC,CASSYERGPGETQYF
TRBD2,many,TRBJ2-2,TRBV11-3,TGTGCCAGCAGCAGGACTAGCATAAACACCGGGGAGCTGTTTTTT,CASSRTSINTGELFF
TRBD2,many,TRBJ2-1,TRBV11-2,TGTGCCAGCAGCTTGGGGACTAGCGGGGTGTGGAGCTCCTACAATGAGCAGTTCTTC,CASSLGTSGVWSSYNEQFF
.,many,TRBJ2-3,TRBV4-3,TGCGCCAGCAGCCAAGATCGACTAGGAGGGGCCAGTACGCAGTATTTT,CASSQDRLGGASTQYF
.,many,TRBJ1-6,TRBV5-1,TGCGCCAGCAATTATGAAAATTCACCCCTCCACTTT,CASNYENSPLHF
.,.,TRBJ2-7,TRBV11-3,TGTGCCAGCAGCTTAGAAGTGGGGCCCTACGAGCAGTACTTC,CASSLEVGPYEQYF
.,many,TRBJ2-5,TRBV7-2,TGTGCCAGCAGCTTAGCCCACGGCAGGGCTCGGGTTTTCCGTCAAGAGACCCAGTACTTC,CASSLAHGRARVFRQETQYF
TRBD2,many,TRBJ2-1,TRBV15,TGTGCCACCAGCAGAGGGGGGACTAGCGGGATCAATGAGCAGTTCTTC,CATSRGGTSGINEQFF
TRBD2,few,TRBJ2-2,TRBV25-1,TGTGCCAGCAGTGACCGGACTAGTGGGAACACCGGGGAGCTGTTTTTT,CASSDRTSGNTGELFF
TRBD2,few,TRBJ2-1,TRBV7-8,TGTGCCAGCAGCTCACCGGGACTAGCGGGGGGGACCTACAATGAGCAGTTCTTC,CASSSPGLAGGTYNEQFF
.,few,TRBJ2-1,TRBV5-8,TGTGCCAGCAGCTTTGACCAATACAATGAGCAGTTCTTC,CASSFDQYNEQFF
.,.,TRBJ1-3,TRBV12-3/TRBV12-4,TGTGCCAGCAGTTTGGACGGCGACTCTGGAAACACCATATATTTT,CASSLDGDSGNTIYF
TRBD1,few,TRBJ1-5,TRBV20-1,TGCAGTGCTAGAGGACAGGGCGGTCAGCCCCAGCATTTT,CSARGQGGQPQHF
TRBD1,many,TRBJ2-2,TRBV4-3,TGCGCCAGCAGCCAAAGAACAGGGGAAAACACCGGGGAGCTGTTTTTT,CASSQRTGENTGELFF
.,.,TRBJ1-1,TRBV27,TGTGCCAGCAGTTTCAGGGATACCACTGAAGCTTTCTTT,CASSFRDTTEAFF
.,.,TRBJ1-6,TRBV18,TGTGCCAGCTCACCCTTGAGTTTTAATTCACCCCTCCACTTT,CASSPLSFNSPLHF
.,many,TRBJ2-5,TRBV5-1,TGCGCCAGCAGCCCCTGGGGACTTTCCTTCGGGGAGACCCAGTACTTC,CASSPWGLSFGETQYF
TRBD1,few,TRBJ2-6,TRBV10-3,TGTGCCATCAAGCCCCGGACAGGGGGTTCTGGGGCCAACGTCCTGACTTTC,CAIKPRTGGSGANVLTF
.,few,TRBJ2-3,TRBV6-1,TGTGCCAGCAGGGCGAGCGGAGGGGGCACAGATACGCAGTATTTT,CASRASGGGTDTQYF
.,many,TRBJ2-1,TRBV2,TGTGCCAGCACGCGAGTTACCAGCTCCTACAATGAGCAGTTCTTC,CASTRVTSSYNEQFF
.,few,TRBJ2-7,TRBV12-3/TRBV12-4,TGTGCCAGCAGTAGACCGGGACTCCCCAACGAGCAGTACTTC,CASSRPGLPNEQYF
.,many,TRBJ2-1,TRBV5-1,TGCGCCAGCAGCCCGGATGGGGGGGCAACGTTACGGCAGTTCTTC,CASSPDGGATLRQFF
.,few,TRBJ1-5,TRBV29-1,TGCAGCGTTGAAGAGGGGGGCAGCCCCCAGCATTTT,CSVEEGGSPQHF
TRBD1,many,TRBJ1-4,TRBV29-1,TGCAGCGTACAGGGGAATGAAAAACTGTTTTTT,CSVQGNEKLFF
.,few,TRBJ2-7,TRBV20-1,TGCAGTGCTGAACGGACCTCTCGGGAGCAGTACTTC,CSAERTSREQYF
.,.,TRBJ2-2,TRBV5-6,TGTGCCAGCAGCCGCCGGGACATTTACACCGGGGAGCTGTTTTTT,CASSRRDIYTGELFF
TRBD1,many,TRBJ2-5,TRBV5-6,TGTGCCAGCAGCTTCTCCCGACAGGGGGAACTCCAAGAGACCCAGTACTTC,CASSFSRQGELQETQYF
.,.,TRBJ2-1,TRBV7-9,TGTGCCAGCAACTTAGGGGGGAATGAGCAGTTCTTC,CASNLGGNEQFF
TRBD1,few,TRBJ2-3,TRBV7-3,TGTGCCAGCAGCTTACTTACAGGGGGCACGCAGTATTTT,CASSLLTGGTQYF
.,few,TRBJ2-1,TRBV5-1,TGCGCCAGCAGCTTGGTTAAGAACGTCTACAATGAGCAGTTCTTC,CASSLVKNVYNEQFF
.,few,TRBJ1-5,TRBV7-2,TGTGCCAGCAGCGGGGGAGGAGTAGGCAATCAGCCCCAGCATTTT,CASSGGGVGNQPQHF
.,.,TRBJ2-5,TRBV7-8,TGTGCCAGCATACCAAGCGACTTGGGGGGGGCGGGGGAGACCCAGTACTTC,CASIPSDLGGAGETQYF
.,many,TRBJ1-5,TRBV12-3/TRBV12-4,TGTGCCAGCAGTCGTTATAGCAATCAGCCCCAGCATTTT,CASSRYSNQPQHF
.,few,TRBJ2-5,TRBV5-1,TGCGCCAGCAGCTTGGAAAGGACTCGGGGGACCCAGTACTTC,CASSLERTRGTQYF
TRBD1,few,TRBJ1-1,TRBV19,TGTGCCAGTACCTCTCGGGACAGGGGGAACACTGAAGCTTTCTTT,CASTSRDRGNTEAFF